This T cell receptor (beta chain) was recorded in a study of CD8+ T cells in alopecia areata. In its sample, this clone was seen a few times. TCR sequencing used cDNA made by reverse transcription of extracted RNA. Assay: immunoSEQ multiplex PCR; the TCRdb copy retains only in-frame clones and omits some. The data show some 170,000 clones, roughly 63% seen once. CDR1 and CDR2 from the germline V gene are SQVTM and ANQGSEA. With 6 bases clipped from V and 4 bases from J, the junction kept 5 bases outside the gene matches. This CDR3 region has 15 residues. The source was CD4+ T cells sorted from blood, collected at week 0. This sequence was found in a human donor with alopecia areata. The chain carries TRBV29-1 and TRBJ2-2, with 13 nucleotides matching TRBD2. The CDR3, as DNA: TGCAGCGTGTCGACTAGCGGGGGGCCCACCGGGGAGCTGTTTTTT. Amino acid sequence: CSVSTSGGPTGELFF.